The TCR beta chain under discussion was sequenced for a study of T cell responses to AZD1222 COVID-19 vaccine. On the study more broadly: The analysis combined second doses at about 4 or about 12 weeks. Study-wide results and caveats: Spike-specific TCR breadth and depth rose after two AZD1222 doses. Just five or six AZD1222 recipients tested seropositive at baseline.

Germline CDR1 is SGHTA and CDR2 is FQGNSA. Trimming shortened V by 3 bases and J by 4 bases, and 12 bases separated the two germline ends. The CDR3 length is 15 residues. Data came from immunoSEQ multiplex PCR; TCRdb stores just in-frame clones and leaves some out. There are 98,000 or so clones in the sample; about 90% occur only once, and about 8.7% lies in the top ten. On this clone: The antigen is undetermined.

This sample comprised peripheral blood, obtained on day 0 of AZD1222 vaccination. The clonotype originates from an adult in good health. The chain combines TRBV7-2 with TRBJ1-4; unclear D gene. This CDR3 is CASSLGRRGNEKLFF. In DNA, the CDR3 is TGTGCCAGCAGCTTGGGCAGACGGGGTAATGAAAAACTGTTTTTT.